The 11 T cell receptor beta chains in this list originate from one sample, sequenced in a study of T cells in Graves' hyperthyroidism and ophthalmopathy. There were TCR beta CDR3 regions amplified from RNA transcripts. Using the HTBI primer set, a first-round RT-PCR was run on the TCR CDR3. TCRdb called the multiplex PCR reads again in MiXCR, with one record for every CDR3 protein. The sample lists under 350,000 distinct CDR3 sequences, roughly a fifth occurring once. Input material: blood. The receptors originated from a woman aged 45-65 years with Graves' hyperthyroidism.

The rearrangement joins TRBV7-6 to TRBJ2-5; D is perhaps TRBD1 (6 bases). CDR3 length: 13 residues. Trimming left V 7 bases short and J 4 bases short, with 13 bases between. Germline V CDR1 and CDR2: SGHVS, FNYEAQ. The CDR3 protein is CASTFARGETQYF. DNA of the CDR3: TGTGCCAGCACCTTCGCCAGGGGAGAGACCCAGTACTTC.

The J gene is TRBJ2-4, the V gene TRBV19; 8 bases agree with TRBD2. Germline CDR1 is LNHDA and CDR2 is SQIVND (reference sequence). The CDR3 totals 13 residues. J lost 6 bases, V lost 7 bases, and 5 bases had no gene match. Written as DNA, the CDR3 is TGTGCCAGTAACCGAGCGGGAGCAAACATTCAGTACTTC. Translation gives CASNRAGANIQYF.

This clonotype has just a few counts. The J gene is TRBJ2-7, the V gene TRBV10-3, with D tentatively TRBD2 (6 bases). Germline CDR1 and CDR2: ENHRY and SYGVKD. The V and J ends lost 7 bases and 8 bases respectively, with 12 bases between them. The CDR3 is 11 residues long. This chain's CDR3 is CAITSDYQQYF. The CDR3 coding sequence is TGTGCCATCACCTCGGACTATCAGCAGTACTTC.

This clonotype was observed many times. The J gene is TRBJ2-2, the V gene TRBV2; 10 bases map to TRBD1. The J segment lost 2 bases and the V segment lost 5 bases, leaving 5 bases of the junction unmatched. The CDR3 spans 16 residues. Germline CDR1 SNHLY, CDR2 FYNNEI. CDR3 coding DNA: TGTGCCAGCAGTCCCGGGACAGGGGAAAACACCGGGGAGCTGTTTTTT. It translates to CASSPGTGENTGELFF.

This clonotype was recorded at least ten times. This rearrangement joins TRBV7-8 to TRBJ2-7; TRBD1 aligns across 7 bases. Looked up from germline, CDR1 is SGHVS and CDR2 is FQNEAQ. The V and J ends lost 5 bases and 4 bases, in that order; junction bases with no gene match: 5. The CDR3 sequence is 13 residues long. The CDR3 sequence is CASSTDRVYEQYF. The CDR3 DNA reads TGTGCCAGCAGCACAGACAGGGTTTACGAGCAGTACTTC.

This clonotype was seen more than once but under ten times. A much more abundant neighbour one base away suggests this may be a read error. V gene TRBV28 combines with J gene TRBJ1-2, with 9 bases lining up with TRBD1. Germline lookup yields CDR1 MDHEN and CDR2 SYDVKM. V lost 6 bases to trimming and J lost 5 bases; unmatched junction nucleotides: 4. The CDR3 sequence is 13 residues long. CDR3 DNA: TGTGCCAGCAGCCGGACAGGGGAATATGGCTACACCTTC. Its protein is CASSRTGEYGYTF.

This clonotype was picked up a small number of times. V and J are TRBV7-2 and TRBJ1-4; TRBD1 matches 11 bases. CDR3 size: 16 residues. J gave up 7 bases and V 5 bases, and 9 bases lay outside the gene matches. The germline CDR1 and CDR2 sequences are SGHTA and FQGNSA. The CDR3 loop is CASSQAGTGGGEKLFF. In nucleotides, the CDR3 is TGTGCCAGCAGCCAAGCCGGGACAGGGGGGGGTGAAAAACTGTTTTTT.

There are many counts of this clonotype. The chain employs TRBV7-9 and TRBJ1-2; TRBD1 might be the D (5 bases). CDR1 and CDR2 from the germline V gene are SEHNR and FQNEAQ (reference sequence). Trimming removed 0 bases from V and 4 bases from J, with 15 bases in between. The CDR3 contains 16 residues. The CDR3 nucleotides read TGTGCCAGCAGCTTAGCGGGGAGTCGCAGGGCCTATGGCTACACCTTC. Translated, it gives CASSLAGSRRAYGYTF. Looking up the rest from reference TRBV7-9 and TRBJ1-2 gives the full variable domain: DTGVSQNPRHKITKRGQNVTFRCDPISEHNRLYWYRQTLGQGPEFLTYFQNEAQLEKSRLLSDRFSAERPKGSFSTLEIQRTEQGDSAMYLCASSLAGSRRAYGYTFGSGTRLTVV.

The chain links TRBV20-1 to TRBJ1-6; TRBD1 matches at 7 bases. Germline V gives CDR1 DFQATT, CDR2 SNEGSKA (reference sequence). The CDR3 sequence is 14 residues long. V was pared by 0 bases and J by 5 bases, with 1 base of the junction left unmatched. The CDR3 sequence: CSARDDRDNSPLHF. The DNA for the CDR3 is TGCAGTGCTAGAGATGACAGGGATAATTCACCCCTCCACTTT.

This clonotype has only a few counts. This chain uses TRBV5-1 with TRBJ2-7; D might be TRBD1 (5 bases). The V end lost 4 bases, the J end lost 5 bases, and 10 bases lay between the germline ends. The CDR3 runs to 12 residues. Per germline, CDR1 SGHRS and CDR2 YFSETQ. Here the CDR3 reads CASSKGDHEQYF. The CDR3 nucleotides are TGCGCCAGCAGCAAAGGGGATCACGAGCAGTACTTC.

This clonotype was seen more than once but under ten times. The chain joins TRBV10-3 to TRBJ2-1; D call uncertain. There are 14 residues in the CDR3. Trimming pared 3 bases from V and 0 bases from J, leaving 6 bases between. Germline V gene data show CDR1 as ENHRY and CDR2 as SYGVKD. The CDR3 here is CAISDSSSYNEQFF. The CDR3 DNA is TGTGCCATCAGTGATTCGAGCTCCTACAATGAGCAGTTCTTC.